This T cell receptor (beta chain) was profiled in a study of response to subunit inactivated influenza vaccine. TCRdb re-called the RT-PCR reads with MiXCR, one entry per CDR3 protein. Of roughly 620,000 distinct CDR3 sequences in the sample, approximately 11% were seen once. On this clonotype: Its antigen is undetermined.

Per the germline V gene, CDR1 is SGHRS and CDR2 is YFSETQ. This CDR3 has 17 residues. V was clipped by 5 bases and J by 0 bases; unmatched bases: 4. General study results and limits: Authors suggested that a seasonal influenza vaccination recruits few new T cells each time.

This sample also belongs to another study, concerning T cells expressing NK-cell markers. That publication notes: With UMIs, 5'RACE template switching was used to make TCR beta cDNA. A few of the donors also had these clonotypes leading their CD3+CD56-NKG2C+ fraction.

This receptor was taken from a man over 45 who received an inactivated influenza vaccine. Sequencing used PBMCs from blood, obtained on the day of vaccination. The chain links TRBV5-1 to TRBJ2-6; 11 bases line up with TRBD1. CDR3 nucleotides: TGCGCCAGCAGTACCGGACAGGGGGCCTCTGGGGCCAACGTCCTGACTTTC. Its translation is CASSTGQGASGANVLTF.